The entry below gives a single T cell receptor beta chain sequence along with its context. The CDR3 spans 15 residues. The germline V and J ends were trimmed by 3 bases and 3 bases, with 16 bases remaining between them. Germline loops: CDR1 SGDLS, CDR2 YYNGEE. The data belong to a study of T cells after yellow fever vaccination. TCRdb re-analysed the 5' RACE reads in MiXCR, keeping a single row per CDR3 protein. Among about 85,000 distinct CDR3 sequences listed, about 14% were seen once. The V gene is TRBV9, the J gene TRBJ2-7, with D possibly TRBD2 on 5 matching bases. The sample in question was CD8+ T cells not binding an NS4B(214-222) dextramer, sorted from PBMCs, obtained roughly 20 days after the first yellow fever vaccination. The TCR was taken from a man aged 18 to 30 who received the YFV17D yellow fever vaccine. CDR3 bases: TGTGCCAGCAGCGCGGGTTCCCTGGACTTCTACGAGCAGTACTTC. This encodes CASSAGSLDFYEQYF.